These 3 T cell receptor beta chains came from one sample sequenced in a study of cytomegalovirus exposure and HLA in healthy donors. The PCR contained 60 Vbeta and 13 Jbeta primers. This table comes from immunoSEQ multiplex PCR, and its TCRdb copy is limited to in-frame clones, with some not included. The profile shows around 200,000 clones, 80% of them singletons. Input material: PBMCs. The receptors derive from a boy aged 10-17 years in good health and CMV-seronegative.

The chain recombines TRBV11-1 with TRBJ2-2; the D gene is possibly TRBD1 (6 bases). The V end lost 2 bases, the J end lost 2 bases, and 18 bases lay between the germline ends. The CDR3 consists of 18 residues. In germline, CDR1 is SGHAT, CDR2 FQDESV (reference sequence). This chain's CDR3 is CASSLKNPGHLNTGELFF. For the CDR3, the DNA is TGTGCCAGCAGCTTAAAAAACCCGGGACACCTTAACACCGGGGAGCTGTTTTTT.

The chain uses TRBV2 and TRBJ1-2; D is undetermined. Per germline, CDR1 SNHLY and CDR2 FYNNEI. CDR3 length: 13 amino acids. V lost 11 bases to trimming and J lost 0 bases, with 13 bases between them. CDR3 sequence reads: CALNTDTNYGYTF. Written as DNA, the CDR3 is TGTGCCTTAAACACAGATACTAACTATGGCTACACCTTC.

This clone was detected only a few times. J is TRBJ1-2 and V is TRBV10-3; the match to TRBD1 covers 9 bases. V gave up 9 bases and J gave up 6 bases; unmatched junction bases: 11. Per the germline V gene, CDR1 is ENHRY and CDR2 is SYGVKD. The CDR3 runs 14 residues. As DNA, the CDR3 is TGTGCCATGACCTCTGGGGACAGGGATAATGGCTACACCTTC. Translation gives CAMTSGDRDNGYTF.